This TCR beta chain was obtained from a study of T cells in Graves' hyperthyroidism and ophthalmopathy. The CDR3 loop spans 18 amino acids. Germline V gives CDR1 MNHNS, CDR2 SASEGT. Template material for amplifying TCR beta CDR3 regions consisted of RNA transcripts. A first-round RT-PCR of the TCR CDR3 used the HTBI primer set. MiXCR, run by TCRdb on the multiplex PCR reads, gives a single entry per CDR3 protein. The sample lists hundreds of thousands of distinct CDR3 sequences; 12% to 15% were seen once. Details on this clonotype: This could be a read error, since a much larger clone is one nucleotide away.

The PBMCs were sourced from fresh peripheral blood (less than 11 ml). The sequenced sample consisted of blood. The receptor was isolated from a woman between 18 and 30 years old with Graves' hyperthyroidism. The rearrangement links TRBV6-1 to TRBJ2-6; TRBD1 might be the D (7 bases). The CDR3 bases are TGTGCCAGCAGTGAACGGGGGACAGTCTGGGCTGGGGTCAACGTCCTGACTTTC. Translating gives CASSERGTVWAGVNVLTF.